Below, 25 T cell receptor beta chains from the same sample are listed, as sequenced in a study of technical replicates of blood from a few donors. Assay used: immunoSEQ multiplex PCR; TCRdb lists only in-frame clones, some missing. The profile covers 80,000 or so clones, with 98% appearing a single time and roughly 0.15% taken by the ten largest. The specimen sequenced was T cells isolated from PBMCs. The receptors shown here come from a human donor in good health.

This clone was counted once. V usage is TRBV4-1 and J usage is TRBJ2-3, with 11 positions matching TRBD2. V shed 0 bases, J shed 8 bases, and the junction held 10 bases outside the gene matches. CDR3 size: 17 residues. Germline CDR1 is MGHRA and CDR2 is YSYEKL. The DNA for the CDR3 is TGCGCCAGCAGCCAAGATGTGATAGCGCTAGCGGGGGGTACGCAGTATTTT. Its translation: CASSQDVIALAGGTQYF.

The rearrangement joins TRBV5-6 to TRBJ1-1, with D maybe TRBD1 (6 bases). Germline values: CDR1 SGHDT, CDR2 YYEEEE. Between the trimmed V and J ends, which lost 0 bases and 4 bases, there was a span of 13 bases. The CDR3 extends over 15 amino acids. The CDR3 DNA sequence: TGTGCCAGCAGCTTGGCCCGGGGGGCGACCACTGAAGCTTTCTTT. It codes for CASSLARGATTEAFF.

The rearrangement links TRBV6-1 to TRBJ1-6; D is undetermined. This CDR3 contains 13 residues. Germline V gene sequence: CDR1 MNHNS, CDR2 SASEGT. V lost 0 bases and J 9 bases, leaving 6 bases between the germline ends. The CDR3, as DNA: TGTGCCAGCAGTGAAGCGGTGCGTTCACCCCTCCACTTT. Amino acid sequence: CASSEAVRSPLHF.

The chain has TRBV5-4 and TRBJ1-3, with 9 nucleotides matching TRBD1. The V segment lost 7 bases and the J segment 4 bases; nucleotides outside the gene matches: 9. This CDR3 has 15 amino acids. CDR1 is SGHNT, CDR2 YYREEE, per germline (reference sequence). CDR3 loop: CASELQGAVGNTIYF. The CDR3 DNA is TGTGCCAGCGAGCTACAGGGGGCAGTGGGAAACACCATATATTTT.

This sequence joins TRBV5-6 and TRBJ2-5, with 11 bases fitting TRBD2. The V segment lost 4 bases and the J segment 4 bases; nucleotides outside the gene matches: 6. From germline, CDR1 is SGHDT and CDR2 YYEEEE. CDR3 length equals 15 residues. CDR3 amino acids: CASSRQTSGRETQYF. The CDR3 nucleotides read TGTGCCAGCAGCCGCCAAACTAGCGGGAGAGAGACCCAGTACTTC.

The V and J genes are TRBV6-1 and TRBJ2-1; 11 nucleotides line up with TRBD2. There are 16 residues in the CDR3. With 4 bases clipped from V and 8 bases from J, the junction kept 10 bases outside the gene matches. Germline CDR1 is MNHNS and CDR2 is SASEGT. CDR3 sequence: CASSANSGRAVDEQFF. In DNA, the CDR3 is TGTGCCAGCAGTGCAAATAGCGGGAGGGCCGTCGATGAGCAGTTCTTC.

The rearrangement joins TRBV2 to TRBJ2-2; D is unresolved. Between the trimmed V and J ends, which lost 5 bases and 3 bases, there was a span of 7 bases. The CDR3 has 13 residues. Germline CDR1 and CDR2: SNHLY and FYNNEI. CDR3 coding DNA: TGTGCCAGCAGTTCAGTACACACCGGGGAGCTGTTTTTT. Its protein product is CASSSVHTGELFF.

There are a few counts of this clone. The rearrangement joins TRBV4-1 to TRBJ1-1; tentative D call: TRBD1 (5 bases). V lost 1 base to trimming and J lost 6 bases, with 9 bases between them. The V gene's germline CDR1 is MGHRA and CDR2 YSYEKL. The length of the CDR3 is 13 residues. The CDR3 loop reads CASSQGGGAEAFF. CDR3 in DNA: TGCGCCAGCAGCCAAGGCGGAGGGGCTGAAGCTTTCTTT.

The CDR3 DNA sequence: TGTGCCAGCAGCAGTGAGACCGGGACAGGTCATCAGCCCCAGCATTTT. Amino acid sequence: CASSSETGTGHQPQHF. The chain is built from TRBV11-2 and TRBJ1-5, with 8 bases lining up with TRBD1. The J segment lost 5 bases and the V segment lost 5 bases, leaving 11 bases of the junction unmatched. This CDR3 has 16 residues. Germline CDR1 and CDR2: SGHAT and FQNNGV. The full variable domain, in which reference TRBV11-2 and TRBJ1-5 provide the parts outside the CDR3, is EAGVAQSPRYKIIEKRQSVAFWCNPISGHATLYWYQQILGQGPKLLIQFQNNGVVDDSQLPKDRFSAERLKGVDSTLKIQPAKLEDSAVYLCASSSETGTGHQPQHFGDGTRLSIL.

V gene TRBV28 combines with J gene TRBJ1-1; D possibly corresponds to TRBD1 (5 bases). Per germline, CDR1 MDHEN and CDR2 SYDVKM. CDR3 length: 14 amino acids. Trimming removed 6 bases at V and 3 bases at J, with 14 bases between. The chain's CDR3 is CASSQFRDYTEAFF. The CDR3, as DNA: TGTGCCAGCAGCCAATTCCGGGACTACACTGAAGCTTTCTTT.

The genes are TRBV11-3 and TRBJ1-1; D perhaps matches TRBD1 (5 bases). The CDR3 spans 13 residues. With 7 bases removed from V and 1 base from J, the gap between germline ends came to 10 bases. Germline V lookup: CDR1 SGHNT, CDR2 YENEEA. This CDR3 is CASTGQGNTEAFF. CDR3 in DNA: TGTGCCAGCACCGGACAAGGGAACACTGAAGCTTTCTTT.

The V and J genes are TRBV5-1 and TRBJ2-1; 9 bases map to TRBD1. The CDR3 loop spans 15 amino acids. Germline V gene lookup returns CDR1 SGHRS and CDR2 YFSETQ. V trimming: 3 bases; J trimming: 7 bases; junction bases outside the gene matches: 8. The CDR3 nucleotides are TGCGCCAGCAGCTGGGGACAGGGAATGGTTAATGAGCAGTTCTTC. Its translation: CASSWGQGMVNEQFF.

The chain has TRBV7-3 and TRBJ2-7, with D tentatively TRBD2 (6 bases). The CDR3 spans 17 residues. Germline V lookup: CDR1 SGHTA, CDR2 FQGTGA. Trimming cost V 5 bases and J 0 bases, with 20 bases left between them. The CDR3 sequence: CASSPYGGGEHSYEQYF. The CDR3 DNA reads TGTGCCAGCAGCCCCTACGGAGGCGGGGAACACTCCTACGAGCAGTACTTC.

This chain links TRBV4-1 with TRBJ2-1, with 8 bases lining up with TRBD1. CDR1 is MGHRA and CDR2 is YSYEKL in the germline V gene. The CDR3 is 15 residues long. The junction had 0 bases not matched to a gene; V was cut back by 0 bases and J by 2 bases. DNA for the CDR3: TGCGCCAGCAGCCAAGAGGACAGGGCCTACAATGAGCAGTTCTTC. This translates into CASSQEDRAYNEQFF.

This clone was seen once. The chain has TRBV19 and TRBJ2-3; TRBD1 is a possible D gene (6 bases). This CDR3 is built from 15 residues. The germline gives CDR1 LNHDA, CDR2 SQIVND (reference sequence). Trimming shortened V by 7 bases and J by 1 base, and 15 bases separated the two germline ends. DNA for the CDR3: TGTGCCAGTACTGCGAGGGGGATTGGCACAGATACGCAGTATTTT. Translation gives CASTARGIGTDTQYF.

The chain has TRBV4-1 and TRBJ2-7, with D maybe TRBD1 (5 bases). The CDR3 contains 14 residues. CDR1 MGHRA and CDR2 YSYEKL come from the germline V gene. With 2 bases removed from V and 3 bases from J, the gap between germline ends came to 11 bases. Here the CDR3 reads CASSQPTASYEQYF. The CDR3 DNA reads TGCGCCAGCAGCCAACCGACAGCGAGCTACGAGCAGTACTTC.

The chain uses TRBV15 and TRBJ2-1; 8 positions agree with TRBD1. CDR3 length: 16 residues. The germline V gene has CDR1 LNHNV and CDR2 YYDKDF (reference sequence). Germline trimming cut 5 bases from V and 3 bases from J; bases unmatched to any gene: 9. The CDR3 sequence is CATSGPGQGGYNEQFF. In nucleotides, the CDR3 is TGTGCCACCAGCGGACCCGGACAGGGCGGCTACAATGAGCAGTTCTTC.

The V gene is TRBV11-2, the J gene TRBJ1-1; D gene ambiguous. V dropped 2 bases and J dropped 2 bases, with 15 bases sitting between them. Germline V lookup: CDR1 SGHAT, CDR2 FQNNGV. The CDR3 sequence is 16 residues long. The CDR3 spells CASSLTRLAGNTEAFF. The CDR3, as DNA: TGTGCCAGCAGCTTAACCAGGTTGGCGGGCAACACTGAAGCTTTCTTT.

CDR3 region: CASSDRAYNSPLHF. CDR3 nucleotide sequence: TGCGCCAGCAGTGACAGGGCCTATAATTCACCCCTCCACTTT. The J gene is TRBJ1-6, the V gene TRBV5-1; 7 bases align to TRBD1. The CDR3 has 14 residues. The J segment lost 2 bases and the V segment lost 5 bases, leaving 1 base of the junction unmatched. The germline V gene has CDR1 SGHRS and CDR2 YFSETQ.

The rearrangement uses TRBV19 and TRBJ1-2; tentatively, D is TRBD1 (5 bases). The CDR3 extends over 15 amino acids. The V end was cut by 0 bases, the J end by 6 bases, with 14 bases between. Germline assignment: CDR1 LNHDA and CDR2 SQIVND (reference sequence). DNA for the CDR3: TGTGCCAGTAGTATAGATAGGAACAGGAGGGATGGCTACACCTTC. Its translation: CASSIDRNRRDGYTF.

This rearrangement joins TRBV2 to TRBJ1-6, with D possibly being TRBD1 (5 bases). This CDR3 region has 13 residues. The ends were cut back, 4 bases at V and 5 bases at J, with 6 bases in the middle. Germline CDR1 and CDR2: SNHLY and FYNNEI. CDR3 protein: CASSATDNSPLHF. DNA for the CDR3: TGTGCCAGCAGTGCGACAGATAATTCACCCCTCCACTTT.

The chain employs TRBV28 and TRBJ2-1, with D possibly TRBD2 on 5 matching bases. The V and J ends lost 10 bases and 3 bases respectively, with 10 bases between them. This CDR3 is built from 12 residues. Germline loops: CDR1 MDHEN, CDR2 SYDVKM. The CDR3 is CATLGVYNEQFF. The CDR3 DNA sequence: TGTGCCACCCTGGGAGTCTACAATGAGCAGTTCTTC.

This clone was detected once. V usage is TRBV4-1 and J usage is TRBJ1-4; D unclear. The CDR3 contains 14 residues. Germline values: CDR1 MGHRA, CDR2 YSYEKL. Trimming removed 4 bases at V and 5 bases at J, with 11 bases between. Here the CDR3 DNA reads TGCGCCAGCAGCCTCCCTCGGGAGAATGAAAAACTGTTTTTT. Residues: CASSLPRENEKLFF.

The chain joins TRBV7-9 to TRBJ2-1; unclear D gene. The CDR3 is 15 residues long. Per germline, CDR1 SEHNR and CDR2 FQNEAQ (reference sequence). Between the trimmed V and J ends, which lost 3 bases and 2 bases, there was a span of 11 bases. The CDR3 region is CASSFEKLAYNEQFF. The CDR3 DNA reads TGTGCCAGCAGCTTCGAGAAGTTGGCCTACAATGAGCAGTTCTTC.

The chain combines TRBV9 with TRBJ1-6; D is undetermined. Trimming left V 3 bases short and J 0 bases short, with 13 bases between. This CDR3 has 17 residues. The germline V gene has CDR1 SGDLS and CDR2 YYNGEE. In nucleotides, the CDR3 is TGTGCCAGCAGCGAGAGTCATAGGAGCTCCTATAATTCACCCCTCCACTTT. Translation gives CASSESHRSSYNSPLHF.